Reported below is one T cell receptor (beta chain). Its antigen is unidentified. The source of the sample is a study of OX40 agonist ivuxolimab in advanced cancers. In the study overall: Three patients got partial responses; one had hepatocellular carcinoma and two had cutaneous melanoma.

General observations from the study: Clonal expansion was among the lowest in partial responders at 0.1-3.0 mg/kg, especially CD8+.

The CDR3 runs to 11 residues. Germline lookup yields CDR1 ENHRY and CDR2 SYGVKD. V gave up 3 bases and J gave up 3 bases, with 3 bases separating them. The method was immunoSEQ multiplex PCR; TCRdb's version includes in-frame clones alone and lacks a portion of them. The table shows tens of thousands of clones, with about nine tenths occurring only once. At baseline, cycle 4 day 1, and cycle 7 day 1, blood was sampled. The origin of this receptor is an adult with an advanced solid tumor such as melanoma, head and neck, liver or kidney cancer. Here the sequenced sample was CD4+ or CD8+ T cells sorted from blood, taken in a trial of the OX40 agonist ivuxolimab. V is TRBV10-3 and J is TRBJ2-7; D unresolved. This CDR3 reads CAISENYEQYF. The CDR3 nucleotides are TGTGCCATCAGTGAAAACTACGAGCAGTACTTC.